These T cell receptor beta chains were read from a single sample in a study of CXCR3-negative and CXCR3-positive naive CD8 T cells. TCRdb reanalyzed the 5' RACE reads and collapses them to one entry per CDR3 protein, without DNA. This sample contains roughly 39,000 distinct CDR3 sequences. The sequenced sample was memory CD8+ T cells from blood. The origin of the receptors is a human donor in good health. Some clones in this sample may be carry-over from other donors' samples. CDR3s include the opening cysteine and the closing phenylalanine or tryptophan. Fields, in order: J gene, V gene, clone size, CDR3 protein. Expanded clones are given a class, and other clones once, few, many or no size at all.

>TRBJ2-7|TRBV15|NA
CATSPLGTDSYEQYF
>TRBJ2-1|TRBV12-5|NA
CASGTPGTSGKGEQFF
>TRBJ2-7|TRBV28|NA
CASSTTGSYEQYF
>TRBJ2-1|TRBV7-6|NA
CASSLVPSQVRKSPSGEQFF
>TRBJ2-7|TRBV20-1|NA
CSAFSGGNSYEQYF
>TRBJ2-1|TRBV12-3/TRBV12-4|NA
CASSNWTSGVYNEQFF
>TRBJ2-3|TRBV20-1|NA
CSARVEGVVTGGPTDTQYF
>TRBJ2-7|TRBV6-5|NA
CASMDKSSYEQYF
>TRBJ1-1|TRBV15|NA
CATSREFALEAKNTEAFF
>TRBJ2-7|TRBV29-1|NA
CSARDGTYEQYF
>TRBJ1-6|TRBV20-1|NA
CSARATGGSSPLHF
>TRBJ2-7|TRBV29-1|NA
CSVEAGQAEQYF
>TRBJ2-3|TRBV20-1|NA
CSARASWDLSLAGDTQYF
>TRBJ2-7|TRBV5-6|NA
CASSFGTEKYF
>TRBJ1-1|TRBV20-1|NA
CSARDPTVNTEAFF
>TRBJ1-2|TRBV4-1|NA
CASRDYYGYTF
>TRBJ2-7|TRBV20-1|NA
CSARVYRDSQVVYEQYF
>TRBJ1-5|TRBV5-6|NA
CASSFLGNQPQHF
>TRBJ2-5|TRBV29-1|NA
CSGRGGAAGETQYF
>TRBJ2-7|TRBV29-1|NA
CSVESVGYGSYEQYF
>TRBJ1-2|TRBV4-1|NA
CASSQDLTGVRGYTF
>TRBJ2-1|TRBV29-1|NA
CSVLGGSYNEQFF
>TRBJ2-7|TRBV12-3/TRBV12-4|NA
CASTTDLSSYEQYF
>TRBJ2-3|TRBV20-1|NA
CSARDAGWDTDTQYF
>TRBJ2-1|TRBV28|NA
CASSPWGYNEQFF
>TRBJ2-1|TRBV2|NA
CASSSVRPLGNNEQFF
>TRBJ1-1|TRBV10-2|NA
CASSVSGRETEAFF
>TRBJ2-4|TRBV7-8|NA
CASSLGHRAKNIQYF
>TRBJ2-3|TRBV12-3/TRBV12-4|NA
CAIRPPSTDTQYF
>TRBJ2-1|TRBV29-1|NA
CSALGRFYNEQFF
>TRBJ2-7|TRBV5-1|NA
CASSFGTGLADYEQYF
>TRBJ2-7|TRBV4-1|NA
CASSQVSGRIYEQYF
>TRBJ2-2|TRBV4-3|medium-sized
CASSQDSIQGAPGELFF